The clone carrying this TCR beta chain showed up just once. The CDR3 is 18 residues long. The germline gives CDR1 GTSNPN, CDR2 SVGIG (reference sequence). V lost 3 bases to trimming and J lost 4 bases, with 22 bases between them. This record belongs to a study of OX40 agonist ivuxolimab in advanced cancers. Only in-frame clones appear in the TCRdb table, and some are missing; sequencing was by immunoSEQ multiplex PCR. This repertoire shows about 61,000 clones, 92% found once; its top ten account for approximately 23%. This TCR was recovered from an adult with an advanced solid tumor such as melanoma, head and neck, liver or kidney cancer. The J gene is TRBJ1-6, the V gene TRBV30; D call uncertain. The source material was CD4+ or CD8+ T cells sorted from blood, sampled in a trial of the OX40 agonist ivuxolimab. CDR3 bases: TGTGCCTGGAGCCCTGTCGAGTTACCCAAGGAATATAATTCACCCCTCCACTTT. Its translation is CAWSPVELPKEYNSPLHF.